This T cell receptor beta chain appears in the sequencing data of a study of cytomegalovirus exposure and HLA in healthy donors. CDR3 length: 18 amino acids. Germline V gives CDR1 LGHNT, CDR2 FRNRAP. V shed 5 bases and J 4 bases; nucleotides not matched to a gene: 13. Study results and caveats: Sequencing artifact likely explains a cluster of highly shared sequence variants. Among TCR beta chains, those listed as cytomegalovirus-associated numbered roughly 150.

This clone has only a few counts. Its matching antigen is unknown. Vbeta (60) and Jbeta (13) primers were used in the PCR. Produced via immunoSEQ multiplex PCR; TCRdb's table is partial and in-frame only. Here the sample spans 100,000 to 150,000 clones, 80% being singletons. When sampled, the donors appeared nominally healthy, though they likely had unrecorded immune exposures. The receptor was derived from a female donor in good health and CMV-seronegative. This chain uses TRBV12-5 with TRBJ2-7; TRBD2 aligns across 14 bases. Specimen: PBMCs. For the CDR3, the DNA is TGTGCTAGTGGTCAAACCCGACTCGGACTAGCGGGAGGTTACGAGCAGTACTTC. This gives the protein CASGQTRLGLAGGYEQYF.